The 9 T cell receptor beta chains given below trace back to one sample, sequenced in a study of cytomegalovirus exposure and HLA in healthy donors (dated by TCRdb to 2015 to 2018). Library preparation used the immunoSEQ multiplex PCR assay. The multiplex PCR relied on a mix of 60 forward primers for TCR Vbeta segments and 13 reverse primers for TCR Jbeta segments. TCRdb stores this immuneACCESS table with in-frame sequences only. Part of the clones is absent; in the studies checked, under half of the shortfall reflects unresolved V genes, and no reason is known for the rest. Present in this sample are approximately 110,000 clones, about 59% of which were seen just once. The top ten clonotypes cover over 3.5% of the sample. Sequencing was carried out using PBMCs. The receptors were sampled from a man in his thirties or forties in good health and CMV-seropositive.

The rearrangement joins TRBV10-1 to TRBJ2-7; D possibly corresponds to TRBD1 (5 bases). The CDR3 length is 13 residues. Trimming left V 0 bases short and J 6 bases short, with 9 bases between. From germline, CDR1 is WNHNN and CDR2 SYGVQD (reference sequence). CDR3 sequence (DNA): TGCGCCAGCAGTGAGTCGACAGCTGGCGAGCAGTACTTC. Amino acids: CASSESTAGEQYF.

The V gene is TRBV6-5, the J gene TRBJ2-5; tentative D call: TRBD1 (6 bases). Looked up from germline, CDR1 is MNHEY and CDR2 is SVGAGI. This CDR3 spans 13 amino acids. V gave up 6 bases and J gave up 1 base, with 9 bases separating them. The CDR3 DNA follows: TGTGCCAGCAGGGGGACACTCCAAGAGACCCAGTACTTC. Amino acids: CASRGTLQETQYF.

The chain employs TRBV7-3 and TRBJ2-3; a weak D match, TRBD2 (6 bases). Germline V gives CDR1 SGHTA, CDR2 FQGTGA. This CDR3 comprises 16 residues. V was cut by 6 bases and J by 0 bases, with 16 bases left in between. CDR3 sequence reads: CASSPGTPPSTDTQYF. The CDR3 nucleotides read TGTGCCAGCAGTCCCGGGACTCCACCTAGCACAGATACGCAGTATTTT.

This clone has only a few counts. The genes are TRBV19 and TRBJ1-2; D remains ambiguous. From germline, CDR1 is LNHDA and CDR2 SQIVND (reference sequence). The CDR3 totals 11 residues. V lost 4 bases to trimming and J lost 7 bases, with 7 bases between them. The CDR3 nucleotides are TGTGCCAGTAGTACGGGAGTTGGCTACACCTTC. The encoded protein is CASSTGVGYTF.

This clone occurred a few times. Here the CDR3 reads CASSDHAGGSPDTQYF. CDR3 in DNA: TGTGCCAGCAGTGACCACGCGGGGGGTAGTCCAGATACGCAGTATTTT. This chain connects TRBV6-4 to TRBJ2-3, with 8 bases identical to TRBD2. The CDR3 has 16 residues. V gave up 2 bases and J gave up 4 bases; unmatched junction bases: 8. From germline, CDR1 is MRHNA and CDR2 SNTAGT.

The V call is TRBV6-5, the J call TRBJ2-6; D is unclear. The CDR3 spans 14 residues. V dropped 6 bases and J dropped 4 bases, with 10 bases sitting between them. Germline-derived CDR1 and CDR2 are MNHEY and SVGAGI. The CDR3 sequence is CASSPSSGANVLTF. The DNA of the CDR3 is TGTGCCAGCAGCCCTAGTTCGGGGGCCAACGTCCTGACTTTC.

The chain uses TRBV20-1 and TRBJ1-2; no clear D. Germline CDR1 is DFQATT and CDR2 is SNEGSKA (reference sequence). Trimming removed 2 bases at V and 4 bases at J, with 5 bases between. The CDR3 is 11 amino acids. CDR3 bases: TGCAGTGCTAGATACAGCTATGGCTACACCTTC. It specifies CSARYSYGYTF.

This clone has just a few counts. CDR3 residues: CAWSVNSYYGYTF. Here the CDR3 DNA reads TGTGCCTGGAGTGTGAACAGCTACTATGGCTACACCTTC. The chain is built from TRBV30 and TRBJ1-2; D call uncertain. This CDR3 contains 13 residues. The V gene lost 0 bases and the J gene lost 3 bases, with 8 bases spanning the gap. The V gene's germline CDR1 is GTSNPN and CDR2 SVGIG (reference sequence).

For this clone: An end of the junction differs from the germline gene, which may be a read error. This chain uses TRBV6-1 with TRBJ2-7; D unclear. Germline V gene sequence: CDR1 MNHNS, CDR2 SASEGT. The CDR3 consists of 12 residues. The CDR3 sequence is CASSDAFYGQYF. CDR3 DNA: TGTGCCAGCAGTGACGCCTTCTACGGGCAGTACTTC.